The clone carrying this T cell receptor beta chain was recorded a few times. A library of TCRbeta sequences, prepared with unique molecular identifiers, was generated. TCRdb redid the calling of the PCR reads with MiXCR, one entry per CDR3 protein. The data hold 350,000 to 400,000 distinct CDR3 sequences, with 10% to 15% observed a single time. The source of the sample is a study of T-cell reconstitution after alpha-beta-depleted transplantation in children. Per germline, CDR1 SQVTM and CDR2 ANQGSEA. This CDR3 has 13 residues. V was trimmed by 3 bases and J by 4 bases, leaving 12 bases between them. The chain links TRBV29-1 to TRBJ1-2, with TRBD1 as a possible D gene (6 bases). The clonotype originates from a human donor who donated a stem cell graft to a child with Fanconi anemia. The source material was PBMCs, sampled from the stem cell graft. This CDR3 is CSVEGAPIYGYTF. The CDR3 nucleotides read TGCAGCGTTGAGGGGGCGCCGATCTATGGCTACACCTTC.